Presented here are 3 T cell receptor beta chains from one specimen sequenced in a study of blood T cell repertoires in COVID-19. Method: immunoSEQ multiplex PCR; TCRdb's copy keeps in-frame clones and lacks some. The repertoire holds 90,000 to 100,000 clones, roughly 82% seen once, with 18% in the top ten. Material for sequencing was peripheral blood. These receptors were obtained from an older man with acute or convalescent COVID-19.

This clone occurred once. CDR3 sequence reads: CASSARGPLKEQYF. For the CDR3, the DNA is TGTGCCAGCAGTGCGCGGGGACCCCTTAAAGAGCAGTACTTC. The chain links TRBV28 to TRBJ2-7; tentatively, D is TRBD2 (6 bases). This CDR3 is 14 amino acids long. Germline V CDR1 and CDR2: MDHEN, SYDVKM. V was trimmed by 5 bases and J by 7 bases, leaving 18 bases between them.

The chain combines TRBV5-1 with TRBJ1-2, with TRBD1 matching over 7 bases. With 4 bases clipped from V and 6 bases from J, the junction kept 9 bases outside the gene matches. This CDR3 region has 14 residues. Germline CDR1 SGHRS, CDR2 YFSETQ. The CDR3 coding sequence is TGCGCCAGCAGCCCCCGAAGGGGGCCTGATGGCTACACCTTC. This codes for CASSPRRGPDGYTF.

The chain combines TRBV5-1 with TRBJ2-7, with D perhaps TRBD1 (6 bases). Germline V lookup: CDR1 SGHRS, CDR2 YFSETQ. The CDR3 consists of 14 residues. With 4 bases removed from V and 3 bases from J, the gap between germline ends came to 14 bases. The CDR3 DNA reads TGCGCCAGCAGCCTATCTCAGGGGCTCTACGAGCAGTACTTC. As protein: CASSLSQGLYEQYF.